This T cell receptor (beta chain) was observed in a study of blood T cells in healthy people across ages. This clonotype has a handful of counts. This CDR3 comprises 17 residues. Germline assignment: CDR1 MDHEN and CDR2 SYDVKM. V trimming: 2 bases; J trimming: 4 bases; junction bases outside the gene matches: 10. Then a second PCR, running about 6 to 12 cycles, was carried out with a sample-barcoded 5' primer and a J-beta primer mix. TCRdb fed the 5' RACE reads into MiXCR, producing one record per CDR3 protein. This repertoire shows more than 900,000 distinct CDR3 sequences, approximately 26% found once; its top ten account for 0.65% to 0.95%. The sample was also linked to a second study, of T cells of mothers and their children.

The genes are TRBV28 and TRBJ2-3, with 9 bases identical to TRBD2. The sequenced sample consisted of blood. The TCR was taken from a girl aged 2 to 9 in good health. CDR3: CASSLKSTSGLSDTQYF. CDR3 DNA: TGTGCCAGCAGTTTAAAGTCTACTAGCGGGTTGTCAGATACGCAGTATTTT.